Listed below are T cell receptor beta chains from one sample, sequenced in a study of graft-versus-host responses after intestinal transplantation. Their cognate antigens are unknown. Sequenced by immunoSEQ multiplex PCR; TCRdb stores in-frame clones only, minus some. The sample carries 150,000 or so clones, about nine tenths recorded once. This specimen was unstimulated CD4+ T cells sorted from spleen or lymph node cells, taken before intestinal transplant. The origin of the receptors is a human donor who received an intestinal transplant. Both conserved end residues are part of each CDR3. A D gene is named only where the DNA matches it firmly. Expanded clones are given a class, and other clones once, few, many or no size at all.

V gene	clone size	J gene	D gene	CDR3 protein	CDR3 DNA
TRBV5-1	-	TRBJ2-7	TRBD1	CASSLLQGPLYEQYF	TGCGCCAGCAGCTTGTTACAGGGGCCTCTCTACGAGCAGTACTTC
TRBV2	-	TRBJ2-7	TRBD2	CASSESDPGLAGSYEQYF	TGTGCCAGCAGTGAATCCGACCCTGGACTAGCTGGGTCCTACGAGCAGTACTTC
TRBV27	-	TRBJ2-7	TRBD1	CASSPTGVTPYEQYF	TGTGCCAGCAGTCCCACAGGGGTTACCCCCTACGAGCAGTACTTC
TRBV4-1	-	TRBJ2-7	-	CASSQEWTLPYEQYF	TGCGCCAGCAGCCAAGAATGGACGTTACCCTACGAGCAGTACTTC
TRBV28	-	TRBJ1-1	-	CASSKTVVGTEAFF	TGTGCCAGCAGTAAGACTGTAGTTGGCACTGAAGCTTTCTTT
TRBV19	-	TRBJ2-2	-	CASSRIGLSGELFF	TGTGCCAGTAGTAGAATCGGACTTTCCGGGGAGCTGTTTTTT
TRBV27	-	TRBJ2-2	-	CASSLRPPGQAKNTGELFF	TGTGCCAGCAGTTTAAGGCCGCCGGGGCAGGCGAAGAACACCGGGGAGCTGTTTTTT
TRBV18	-	TRBJ1-3	-	CASSPLRGSIPGGNTIYF	TGTGCCAGCTCACCCCTTCGTGGCAGTATACCCGGGGGAAACACCATATATTTT
TRBV15	-	TRBJ1-1	-	CATSRDSQTVLNTEAFF	TGTGCCACCAGCAGAGACTCCCAGACAGTACTGAACACTGAAGCTTTCTTT
TRBV30	-	TRBJ2-7	-	CAWKVRAYEQYF	TGTGCCTGGAAAGTGAGGGCCTACGAGCAGTACTTC
TRBV4-1	-	TRBJ1-3	-	CASSPRWGSGNTIYF	TGCGCCAGCAGCCCCAGGTGGGGGTCTGGAAACACCATATATTTT
TRBV6-9	-	TRBJ2-3	-	CATLQTPHTDTQYF	TGTGCCACATTGCAGACTCCGCACACAGATACGCAGTATTTT
TRBV6-5	-	TRBJ2-2	-	CASTRSRLGGELFF	TGTGCCAGCACCCGGTCACGATTGGGCGGGGAGCTGTTTTTT
TRBV4-3	-	TRBJ1-5	-	CASSQDLGFAWSQPQHF	TGCGCCAGCAGCCAAGATCTTGGTTTTGCGTGGTCGCAGCCCCAGCATTTT
TRBV5-4	once	TRBJ2-7	-	CASSLRGAGEQYF	TGTGCCAGCAGCCTCAGAGGTGCGGGCGAGCAGTACTTC
TRBV6-4	-	TRBJ2-1	-	CARYSGSYNEQFF	TGTGCCAGGTATTCCGGCTCCTACAATGAGCAGTTCTTC
TRBV7-2	-	TRBJ2-1	TRBD1	CASSLDTGGNEQFF	TGTGCCAGCAGCTTAGATACAGGGGGCAATGAGCAGTTCTTC
TRBV6-1	once	TRBJ1-6	-	CASRDFFGSPLHF	TGTGCCAGCAGGGACTTCTTCGGGTCACCCCTCCACTTT
TRBV10-1	-	TRBJ2-3	-	CASSALGDGDTQYF	TGCGCCAGCAGTGCCTTGGGGGACGGGGATACGCAGTATTTT
TRBV2	-	TRBJ2-7	-	CASSVTGYEQYF	TGTGCCAGCAGCGTCACAGGCTACGAGCAGTACTTC